This T cell receptor beta chain was sequenced during a study of somatic mutations in cytotoxic T cells in rheumatoid arthritis. Points from the study as a whole: The authors did not adjust the slight TRBV07 underrepresentation in rheumatoid arthritis patients for multiple comparisons.

V was pared by 11 bases and J by 5 bases, with 13 bases between. CDR3 length: 12 residues. Germline-derived CDR1 and CDR2 are MNHEY and SMNVEV (reference sequence). Measured with immunoSEQ multiplex PCR; TCRdb has only the in-frame clones, and not every one. This table holds roughly 14,000 clones, under 85% found once. Comment on this clone: The antigen remains unidentified.

The clonotype comes from an adult with rheumatoid arthritis. The source material was CD8+ T cells sorted from blood. The chain couples TRBV27 to TRBJ2-1; D is tentatively TRBD1 or TRBD2 (6 bases each). The DNA for the CDR3 is TGTGCCTCGGGGGCAGGGGACAATGAGCAGTTCTTC. Translating it yields CASGAGDNEQFF.